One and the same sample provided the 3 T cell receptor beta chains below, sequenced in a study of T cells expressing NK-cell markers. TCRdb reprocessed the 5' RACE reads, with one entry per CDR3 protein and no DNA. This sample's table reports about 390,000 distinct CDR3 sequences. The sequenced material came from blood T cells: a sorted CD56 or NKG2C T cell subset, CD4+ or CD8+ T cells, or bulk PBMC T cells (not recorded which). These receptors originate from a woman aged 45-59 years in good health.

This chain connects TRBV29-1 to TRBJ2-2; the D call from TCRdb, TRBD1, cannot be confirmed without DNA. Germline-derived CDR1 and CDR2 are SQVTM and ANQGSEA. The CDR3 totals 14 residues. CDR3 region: CSVGLTGGTGELFF.

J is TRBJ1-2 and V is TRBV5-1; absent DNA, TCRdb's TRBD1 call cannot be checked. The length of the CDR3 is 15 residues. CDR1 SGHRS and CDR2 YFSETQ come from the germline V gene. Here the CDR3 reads CASSLGQGNNYGYTF.

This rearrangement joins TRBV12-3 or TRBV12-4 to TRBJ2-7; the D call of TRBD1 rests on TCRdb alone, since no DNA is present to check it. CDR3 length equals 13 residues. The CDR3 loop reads CASTVDRTYEQYF.